The subject of this entry is one TCR beta chain. This clonotype was counted at least ten times. This clone's antigen is unknown. No base qualities exist here, and no much larger clone lies one base off it. The TCR beta CDR3 regions were amplified from the RNA transcripts. The first round of RT-PCR for the TCR CDR3 was performed with the HTBI primer set and the Qiagen OneStep RT-PCR kit. Libraries were constructed in a second round of multiplex PCR, after which size selection and purification were performed. The libraries were sequenced on an Illumina HiSeq2000 using paired-end 100 bp reads. Per the source publication's procedure: Raw data were processed with SOAPnuke, discarding reads with adapters, uncalled bases, mean Phred below 15, or no exact constant-primer or identifier match. COPE v1.2.5 was used to merge the high-quality paired reads, and each unique nucleotide sequence was defined as a clonotype. Clonotypes were aligned to IMGT TRBV, TRBD and TRBJ reference segments using MiTCR v1.1. The analysis was restricted to V-J combinations with a frequency above 0.0001, which together covered 99% to 99.2% of the repertoires. The TCS score was defined as F50 (clonal expansion) divided by E x V (chaos), with BLOSUM62-based TCRdist calculated between CDR3 peptides within each V-J. Welch's t-statistics and random forest reduced 500 to 550 V-J features to some 14, which were used in a naive Bayes classifier (R e1071). TCRdb handled the public reads itself, with Q25 trimming in fastp and clone calling in MiXCR, and kept productive beta chains. CDR3 protein sequences are deduplicated, and each keeps its most common genes and DNA. The V and J calls were not made by the authors but by TCRdb's processing. The sample records hundreds of thousands of distinct CDR3 sequences, about 14% of which are singletons. The top ten hold about 10% of the sample.

The sample comes from a study of T cells in Graves' hyperthyroidism and ophthalmopathy (dated 2019 in TCRdb). Background for the entire study: Peripheral blood was collected at initial diagnosis, before any treatment. A discovery cohort of roughly 100 patients, roughly 45 with Graves' ophthalmopathy and fewer than 65 with stable Graves' hyperthyroidism, was used to find distinguishing TCR V-J signatures. An independent validation cohort of under 20 hyperthyroidism patients and over 15 patients who later progressed to ophthalmopathy tested prospective prediction of ophthalmopathy. For training and testing, the approximately 97 patients in the discovery cohort were randomly divided in a 7:3 ratio. Thyroid tissue and blood T-cell repertoires from six Graves' hyperthyroidism patients were also compared in the study. After sampling, hyperthyroidism patients received methimazole starting at 30 mg daily, and ophthalmopathy patients received high-dose intravenous methylprednisolone. According to the paper, TCR Vbeta CDR3 sequencing was carried out on 135 peripheral blood samples, which came from fewer than 50 ophthalmopathy, under 80 hyperthyroidism and roughly 17 progressor patients.

According to the germline V gene, CDR1 reads SQVTM and CDR2 reads ANQGSEA. V is clipped by 3 bases and J by 1 base, and the sequence between their germline boundaries is 13 bases long. The cysteine opens and the phenylalanine closes a CDR3 of 14 amino acids. The DNA shown is the 42-base CDR3, in frame from base 1. Stable Graves' hyperthyroidism was defined as no progression to ophthalmopathy during 18 months of follow-up. The hyperthyroidism patients were between 18 and 65 years old and newly diagnosed, with a disease duration of less than 2 months. The study excluded patients with uncontrolled infections, other autoimmune diseases, pregnancy or lactation. Diagnoses relied on clinical symptoms, serum thyroxine and TRAb, thyroid ultrasound and orbital computed tomography. PBMCs were isolated from 7.5 to 10 ml of fresh peripheral blood by Ficoll-Paque density gradient centrifugation. Total RNA was extracted using Trizol reagent, and RNA quality was assessed on an Agilent 2100 Bioanalyzer.

Summary of the overall study and its limitations: Sample size was not statistically predetermined, and blinding of investigators to group allocation was not performed. Most expanded thyroid clonotypes (frequency above 0.001) were also detected in blood, suggesting blood repertoires may reflect thyroid immune responses. In validation, the model predicted progression to ophthalmopathy a median of about 6.5 months before onset, with over 55% sensitivity and 72.22% specificity. Ophthalmopathy was separated from stable hyperthyroidism by a 13 V-J signature model, with over 85% sensitivity and 81% to 82% specificity obtained in cross-validation and 80%/75% obtained in testing.

The chain is encoded by TRBV29-1 joined to TRBJ2-7, with a tentative D gene TRBD1 over 5 matching bases. What was sequenced was blood. This receptor was taken from a woman in her late teens or twenties with Graves' hyperthyroidism. The nucleotide sequence reads as follows: TGCAGCGTTGATTTTCCAGGGCTTTCCTACGAGCAGTACTTC. Its translation reads: CSVDFPGLSYEQYF.